This T cell receptor (beta chain) was obtained from a study of beta chain features in type 1 diabetes. Study observations and caveats: When Type 1 diabetes patients were examined, their TCRB CDR3s proved moderately but significantly shorter in all four CD4+ subsets. Compared with healthy donors, patients appeared to share more similar naive, central memory and regulatory TCRB repertoires. Any HLA-type effect on TCRB rearrangement remained unresolved here.

On this clone: Its antigen is as yet unknown.

The CDR3 length is 15 residues. CDR1 and CDR2 (germline): MNHNY, SVGAGI (reference sequence). Trimming shortened V by 5 bases and J by 1 base, and 14 bases separated the two germline ends. Reverse transcription of all isolated RNA meant that expressed TCRB transcripts were sequenced. Data came from immunoSEQ multiplex PCR; TCRdb stores just in-frame clones and leaves some out. Here the sample spans hundreds of thousands of clones, roughly 13% being singletons. This clonotype originated in a young man with type 1 diabetes. This chain links TRBV6-6 with TRBJ1-2; the D gene is possibly TRBD1 (5 bases). The specimen was naive CD4+ T cells from blood. This chain's CDR3 is CASSPGTGFNYGYTF. In DNA form, the CDR3 reads TGTGCCAGCAGTCCGGGGACGGGATTTAACTATGGCTACACCTTC.